This TCR beta chain comes out of a study of blood T cell repertoires in COVID-19. Whole-study context: There were acute and convalescent COVID-19 samples, and they came from the United States, Italy and Spain. T cells, B-cell-depleted T cells, or PBMCs provided the cDNA or gDNA that served as material.

Repertoires were generated with immunoSEQ multiplex PCR, while TCRdb's copy carries only in-frame clones and drops some. Of about 45,000 clones in the sample, over 85% were seen once. Trimming took off 6 bases at V and 15 bases at J, with 21 bases between the two ends. CDR3 size: 13 residues. This chain links TRBV12-3 or TRBV12-4 with TRBJ2-1, with a possible D match to TRBD1 (5 bases). Sequencing input: peripheral blood. The receptor's source is a man in his sixties or seventies with active COVID-19. Here the CDR3 reads CASSIGARAPPFF. The CDR3 DNA is TGTGCCAGCAGCATAGGGGCTCGGGCACCCCCGTTCTTC.